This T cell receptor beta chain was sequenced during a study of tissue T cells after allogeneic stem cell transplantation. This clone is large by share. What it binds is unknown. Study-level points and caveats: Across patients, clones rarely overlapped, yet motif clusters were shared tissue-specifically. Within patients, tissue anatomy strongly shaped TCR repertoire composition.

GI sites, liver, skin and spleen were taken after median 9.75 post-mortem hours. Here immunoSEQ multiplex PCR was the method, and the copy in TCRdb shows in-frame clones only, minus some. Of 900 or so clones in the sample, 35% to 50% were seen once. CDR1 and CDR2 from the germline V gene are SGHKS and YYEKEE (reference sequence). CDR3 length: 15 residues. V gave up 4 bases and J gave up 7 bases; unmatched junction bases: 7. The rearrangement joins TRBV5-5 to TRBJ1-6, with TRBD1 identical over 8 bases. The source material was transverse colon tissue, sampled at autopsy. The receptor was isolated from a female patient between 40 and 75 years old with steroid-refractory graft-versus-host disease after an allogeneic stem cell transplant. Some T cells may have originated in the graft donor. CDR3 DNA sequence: TGTGCCAGCAGCCTTCAGGGGGCCAGGAATTCACCCCTCCACTTT. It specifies CASSLQGARNSPLHF.